The TCR beta chain under discussion was sequenced for a study of control samples from healthy donors and cancer patients. The protocol was immunoSEQ multiplex PCR, while the TCRdb copy is restricted to in-frame clones and leaves out a portion. The sample includes 98,000 or so clones, approximately 81% seen only once; the top ten take roughly a tenth. The CDR3 covers 16 residues. Per the germline V gene, CDR1 is SGHRS and CDR2 is YFSETQ. Trimming removed 3 bases from V and 9 bases from J; junction bases left unmatched: 7. The sequenced sample was blood. The gene calls are TRBV5-1 and TRBJ2-1, with TRBD2 matching 15 bases. The source is a woman in her thirties in good health. This CDR3 reads CASSSGLAGGQGEQFF. The CDR3 coding sequence is TGCGCCAGCAGCTCCGGACTAGCGGGGGGGCAGGGTGAGCAGTTCTTC.